The clone carrying this T cell receptor (beta chain) showed up just a few times. These data come from a study of control samples from healthy donors and cancer patients. Measured with immunoSEQ multiplex PCR; TCRdb has only the in-frame clones, and not every one. The data contain about 150,000 clones, approximately 86% of them seen just once; the ten biggest clones take up under 2%. Trimming removed 5 bases at V and 5 bases at J, with 7 bases between. The CDR3 loop spans 11 amino acids. CDR1 and CDR2 from the germline V gene are SEHNR and FQNEAQ (reference sequence). This sequence was found in a man between 18 and 35 years old in good health. The V and J genes are TRBV7-9 and TRBJ2-7; D is uncertain. Sequences were obtained from blood. The CDR3: CASSRDHEQYF. The CDR3 DNA reads as TGTGCCAGCAGCCGTGACCACGAGCAGTACTTC. Combining the CDR3 with reference TRBV7-9 and TRBJ2-7 gives the whole variable domain DTGVSQNPRHKITKRGQNVTFRCDPISEHNRLYWYRQTLGQGPEFLTYFQNEAQLEKSRLLSDRFSAERPKGSFSTLEIQRTEQGDSAMYLCASSRDHEQYFGPGTRLTVT.